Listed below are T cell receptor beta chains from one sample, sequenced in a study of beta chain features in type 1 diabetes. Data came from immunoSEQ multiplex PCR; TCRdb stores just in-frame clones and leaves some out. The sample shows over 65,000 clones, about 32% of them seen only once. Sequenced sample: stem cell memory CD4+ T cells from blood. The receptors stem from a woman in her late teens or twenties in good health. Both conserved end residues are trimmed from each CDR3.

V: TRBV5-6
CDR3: ASSPSWTGTDTQY

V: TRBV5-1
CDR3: ASSLDRGTNEAF

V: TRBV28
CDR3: ASRSNGYT

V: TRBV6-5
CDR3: ASSLRESNTEAF

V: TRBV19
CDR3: ASSISGGAPE

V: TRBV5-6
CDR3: ASSNRDRGETQY

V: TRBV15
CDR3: ATSFSGNTEAF

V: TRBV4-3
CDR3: ASSQTSGVITDTQY

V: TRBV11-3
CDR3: ASNEGGAKGHEQY

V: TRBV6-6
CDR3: ASSLDRQPQH

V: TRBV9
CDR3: ASSVGASGGQETQY

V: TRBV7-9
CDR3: AVLAGTGVIEQF

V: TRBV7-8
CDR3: ASSPPGQYNEQF

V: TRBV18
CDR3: ASSQGQGATEAF

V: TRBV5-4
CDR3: ASSGGLGSQETQY

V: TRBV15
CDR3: ATSRDNGGETQY

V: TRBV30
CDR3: AWSGGVEAF

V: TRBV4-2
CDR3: ASKLVPGSDKSTGELF

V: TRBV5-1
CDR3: ASSLGLAGGPNEQF

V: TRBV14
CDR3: ASSPSRTEAF

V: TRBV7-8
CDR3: ASSLLAGVETQY

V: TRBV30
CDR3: AWDSGSQETQY

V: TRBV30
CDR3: AGRGRGGPDTQY

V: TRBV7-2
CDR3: ASSGLTSGGFSSYNEQF

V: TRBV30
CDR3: AWTQPGGKTQY

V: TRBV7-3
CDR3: ASSYHSGGGRDTQY

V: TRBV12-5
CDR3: ASGLAAQEEPQH

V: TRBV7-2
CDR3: ASSARERGAGLF

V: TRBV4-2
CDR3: ASSRPTEANTEAF

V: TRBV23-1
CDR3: ASSPVRGDRGQSNYGYT

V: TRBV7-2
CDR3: ASSSTLATAGTGANVLT

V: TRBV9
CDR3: ASSARTNTEAF

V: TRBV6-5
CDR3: ASSYSRRVIEKLF

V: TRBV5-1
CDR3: ASSWETGTLRPNYGYT

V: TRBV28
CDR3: ASSLLTDTQY

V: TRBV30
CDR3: AWSAQYEQY

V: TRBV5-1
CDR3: ASTSPGTGTTGELF

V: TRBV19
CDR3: ASSPWTGSGANVLT

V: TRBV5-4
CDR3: ASSKPAPGGDTQY

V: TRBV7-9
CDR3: ASSLTSGYNEQF

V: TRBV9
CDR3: ASSVLQGNSPLH

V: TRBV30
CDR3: AWSRQGTYNEQF

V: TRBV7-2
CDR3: ASSPQTGDGSPLH